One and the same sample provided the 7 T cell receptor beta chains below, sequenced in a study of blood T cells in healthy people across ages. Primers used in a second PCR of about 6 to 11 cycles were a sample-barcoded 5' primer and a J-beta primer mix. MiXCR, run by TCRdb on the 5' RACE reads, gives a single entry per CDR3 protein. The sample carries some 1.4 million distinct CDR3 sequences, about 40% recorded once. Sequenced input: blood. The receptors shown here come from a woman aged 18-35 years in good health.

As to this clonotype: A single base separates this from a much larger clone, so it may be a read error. CDR3: CAIRGYSYNEQYF. CDR3 nucleotides: TGTGCCATCAGGGGCTACTCCTACAATGAGCAGTACTTC. The chain joins TRBV10-3 to TRBJ2-5, with D unresolved. The CDR3 sequence is 13 residues long. Germline V gives CDR1 ENHRY, CDR2 SYGVKD. V gave up 6 bases and J gave up 11 bases, with 19 bases separating them.

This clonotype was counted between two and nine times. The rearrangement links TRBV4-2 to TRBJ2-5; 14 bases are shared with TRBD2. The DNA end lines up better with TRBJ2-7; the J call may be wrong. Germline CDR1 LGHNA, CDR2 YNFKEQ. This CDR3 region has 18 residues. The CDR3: CASSHRLAGGSLEDEQYF. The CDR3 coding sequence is TGTGCCAGCAGCCACAGACTAGCGGGAGGGTCCCTCGAGGACGAGCAGTACTTC.

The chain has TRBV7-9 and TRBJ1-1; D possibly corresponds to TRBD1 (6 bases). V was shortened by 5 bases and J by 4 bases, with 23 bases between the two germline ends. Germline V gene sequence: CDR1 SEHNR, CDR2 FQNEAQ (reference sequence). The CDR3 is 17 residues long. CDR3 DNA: TGTGCCAGCAGCCCACCCCCAGCAGGGGTCATGGGCACTGAAGCTTTCTTT. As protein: CASSPPPAGVMGTEAFF.

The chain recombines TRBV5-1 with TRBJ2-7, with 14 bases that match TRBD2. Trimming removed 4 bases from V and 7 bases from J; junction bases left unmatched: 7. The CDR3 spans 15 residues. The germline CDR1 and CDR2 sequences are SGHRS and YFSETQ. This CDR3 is CASSGGLAGAFEQYF. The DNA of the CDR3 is TGCGCCAGCAGCGGGGGACTAGCGGGAGCATTTGAGCAGTACTTC. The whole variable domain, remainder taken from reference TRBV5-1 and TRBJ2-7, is KAGVTQTPRYLIKTRGQQVTLSCSPISGHRSVSWYQQTPGQGLQFLFEYFSETQRNKGNFPGRFSGRQFSNSRSEMNVSTLELGDSALYLCASSGGLAGAFEQYFGPGTRLTVT.

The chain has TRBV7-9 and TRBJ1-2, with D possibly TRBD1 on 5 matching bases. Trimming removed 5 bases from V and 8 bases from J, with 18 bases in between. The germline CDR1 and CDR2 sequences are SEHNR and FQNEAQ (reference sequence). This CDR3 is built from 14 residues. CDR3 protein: CASSLRSAGSGYTF. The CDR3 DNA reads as TGTGCCAGCAGCCTCAGGTCGGCAGGGAGCGGCTACACCTTC.

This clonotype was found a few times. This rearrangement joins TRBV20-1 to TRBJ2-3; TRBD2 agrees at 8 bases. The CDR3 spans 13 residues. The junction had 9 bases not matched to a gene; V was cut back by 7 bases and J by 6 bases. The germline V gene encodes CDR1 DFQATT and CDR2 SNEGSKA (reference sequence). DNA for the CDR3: TGCAGTGTCTACGGGGGGGCCGGTGATACGCAGTATTTT. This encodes CSVYGGAGDTQYF.

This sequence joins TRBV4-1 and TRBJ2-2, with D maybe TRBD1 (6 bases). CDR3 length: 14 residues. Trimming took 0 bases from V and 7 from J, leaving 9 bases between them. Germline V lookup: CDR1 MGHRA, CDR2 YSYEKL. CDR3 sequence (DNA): TGCGCCAGCAGCCAAGAGACAGGAGACGGGGAGCTGTTTTTT. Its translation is CASSQETGDGELFF.